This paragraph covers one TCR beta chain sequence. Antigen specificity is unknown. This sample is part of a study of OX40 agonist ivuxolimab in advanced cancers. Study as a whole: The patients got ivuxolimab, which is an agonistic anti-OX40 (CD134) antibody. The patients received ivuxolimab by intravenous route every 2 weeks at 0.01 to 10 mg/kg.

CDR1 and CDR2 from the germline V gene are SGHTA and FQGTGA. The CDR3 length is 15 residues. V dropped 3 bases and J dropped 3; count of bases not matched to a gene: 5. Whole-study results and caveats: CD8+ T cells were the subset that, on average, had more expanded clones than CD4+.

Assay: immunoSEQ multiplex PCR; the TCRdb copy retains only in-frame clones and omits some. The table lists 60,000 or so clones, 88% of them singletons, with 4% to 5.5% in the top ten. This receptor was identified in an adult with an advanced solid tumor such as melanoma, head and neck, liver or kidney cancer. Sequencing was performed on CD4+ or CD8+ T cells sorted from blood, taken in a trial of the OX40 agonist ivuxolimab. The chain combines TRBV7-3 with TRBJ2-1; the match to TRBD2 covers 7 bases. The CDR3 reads CASSFNLAGYNEQFF. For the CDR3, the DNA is TGTGCCAGCAGCTTTAACTTAGCGGGCTACAATGAGCAGTTCTTC.